Sequencing of this T cell receptor beta chain was carried out in a study of beta chain features in type 1 diabetes. Of note for this clone: The antigen is unknown.

Naive, central memory, regulatory and stem cell-like memory cells within the CD4+ compartment were sorted using CD45RO/CCR7/CD25/CD127/CD95/CD27. The entirety of the isolated RNA underwent reverse transcription, so expressed TCRB transcripts were sequenced. The repertoire was sequenced with immunoSEQ multiplex PCR; TCRdb's copy has only in-frame clones and lacks some. This sample yields around 46,000 clones, of which roughly 45% are seen a single time; over 0.1% belongs to the top ten. Study results and caveats: Researchers caution that PCR might favor shorter templates, equally among patients and controls. Researchers report that Type 1 diabetes patients had moderately but significantly shorter TCRB CDR3s across all four CD4+ subsets.

Per germline, CDR1 SQVTM and CDR2 ANQGSEA. The CDR3 is 12 residues long. With 6 bases clipped from V and 4 bases from J, the junction kept 3 bases outside the gene matches. V and J are TRBV29-1 and TRBJ1-2, with 9 bases fitting TRBD1. Sequencing used stem cell memory CD4+ T cells from blood. The sequence was collected from a man aged 25-45 years with type 1 diabetes. CDR3 sequence (DNA): TGCAGCGTGGGACAGGGATTCTATGGCTACACCTTC. This sequence encodes CSVGQGFYGYTF.